This T cell receptor (beta chain) was captured in a study of T-cell reconstitution after alpha-beta-depleted transplantation in children. Study-level results: About two months after transplant, alpha-beta T cells reportedly came from several hundred expanded graft clones. In some patients, recipient T cells and intrathymic progenitors surviving conditioning explained high day-60 diversity. It was newly produced T cells that mostly accounted for T-cell counts and diversity one year after transplant.

This clonotype was observed a handful of times. Its antigen is as yet unknown. The CDR3 has 16 residues. CDR1 SGHDT and CDR2 YYEEEE come from the germline V gene. J was trimmed by 0 bases and V by 0 bases; bases with no gene match: 4. Unique molecular identifiers featured in how the TCRbeta library was prepared. TCRdb recomputed calls from the PCR reads with MiXCR, one row per CDR3 protein. The data show some 95,000 distinct CDR3 sequences, around 22% seen once. The sample in question was PBMCs, obtained before TCRalphabeta/CD19-depleted stem cell transplant. The V and J genes are TRBV5-6 and TRBJ1-1; TRBD1 aligns across 8 bases. The origin of this receptor is a boy between 2 and 10 years old with acute lymphoblastic leukemia, due to receive a stem cell transplant. CDR3 sequence reads: CASSLVQGALNTEAFF. In DNA form, the CDR3 reads TGTGCCAGCAGCTTGGTGCAGGGGGCACTGAACACTGAAGCTTTCTTT.